This entry lists 13 T cell receptor beta chains sequenced from one sample in a study of T cell repertoires in cytomegalovirus infection. TCRdb fed the reads into MiXCR, producing one record per CDR3 protein. The table has roughly 500,000 distinct CDR3 sequences, roughly 34% seen once. For these receptors, no antigen is known. The sample in question was cultured PBMCs, obtained from culture after CMV antigen stimulation. The receptor set was obtained from a human donor in good health (CMV status not recorded). Some clones in this sample may be carry-over from other donors' samples.

CDR3 DNA: TGTGCCACCAGGGGATGGGGGAACACTGAAGCTTTCTTT. Amino acid sequence: CATRGWGNTEAFF. The chain joins TRBV24-1 to TRBJ1-1; D is uncertain. V was clipped by 7 bases and J by 1 base, with 9 bases between them. Germline loops: CDR1 KGHDR, CDR2 SFDVKD. This CDR3 comprises 13 residues.

This clonotype was observed a few times. The chain is built from TRBV7-2 and TRBJ2-5; 8 nucleotides align to TRBD2. This CDR3 is built from 14 residues. Germline V gene sequence: CDR1 SGHTA, CDR2 FQGNSA. The J segment lost 5 bases and the V segment lost 3 bases, leaving 5 bases of the junction unmatched. CDR3 residues: CASSFRGRWETQYF. CDR3 bases: TGTGCCAGCAGCTTCCGCGGGAGGTGGGAGACCCAGTACTTC.

This chain connects TRBV7-8 to TRBJ1-2; TRBD1 might be the D (6 bases). The CDR3 consists of 15 residues. Germline V gene lookup returns CDR1 SGHVS and CDR2 FQNEAQ. Trimming pared 5 bases from V and 3 bases from J, leaving 16 bases between. The CDR3 reads CASSPTLRGDYGYTF. The CDR3 DNA reads TGTGCCAGCAGCCCCACCCTCAGGGGAGACTATGGCTACACCTTC. Full variable domain (missing parts from reference TRBV7-8 and TRBJ1-2): GAGVSQSPRYKVAKRGQDVALRCDPISGHVSLFWYQQALGQGPEFLTYFQNEAQLDKSGLPSDRFFAERPEGSVSTLKIQRTQQEDSAVYLCASSPTLRGDYGYTFGSGTRLTVV.

In this sample, this clonotype turned up a few times. The rearrangement joins TRBV19 to TRBJ2-5, with D perhaps matching TRBD1 or TRBD2 (5 bases each). Germline V lookup: CDR1 LNHDA, CDR2 SQIVND (reference sequence). The V end lost 10 bases, the J end lost 5 bases, and 20 bases lay between the germline ends. CDR3 size: 14 residues. The CDR3 nucleotides read TGTGCCACAGCTCGGGGTCCAGGGACGGAGACCCAGTACTTC. Protein sequence: CATARGPGTETQYF.

The chain combines TRBV7-3 with TRBJ2-5; 13 nucleotides match TRBD2. The V segment lost 5 bases and the J segment 0 bases; nucleotides outside the gene matches: 12. The CDR3 totals 19 residues. The germline V gene encodes CDR1 SGHTA and CDR2 FQGTGA. The chain's CDR3 is CASSPDRTSGSLDQETQYF. CDR3 nucleotides: TGTGCCAGCAGCCCCGACAGGACTAGCGGGAGCTTGGACCAAGAGACCCAGTACTTC. Drawing the rest from reference TRBV7-3 and TRBJ2-5, the complete variable domain is GAGVSQTPSNKVTEKGKYVELRCDPISGHTALYWYRQSLGQGPEFLIYFQGTGAADDSGLPNDRFFAVRPEGSVSTLKIQRTERGDSAVYLCASSPDRTSGSLDQETQYFGPGTRLLVL.

The chain uses TRBV2 and TRBJ1-5; D uncertain. The CDR3 covers 14 residues. The germline V gene has CDR1 SNHLY and CDR2 FYNNEI. V lost 0 bases and J lost 5, with 8 bases in between. DNA for the CDR3: TGTGCCAGCAGTGAAGCTTATAGGGATCAGCCCCAGCATTTT. This encodes CASSEAYRDQPQHF.

CDR3 protein: CASSLTPDSLYGYTF. Written as DNA, the CDR3 is TGTGCCAGCAGTTTAACACCCGACAGCCTCTATGGCTACACCTTC. V and J are TRBV28 and TRBJ1-2, with D perhaps TRBD1 (5 bases). This CDR3 region has 15 residues. Germline lookup yields CDR1 MDHEN and CDR2 SYDVKM. Trimming stripped 2 bases from V and 4 bases from J, with 14 bases between.

The rearrangement uses TRBV4-2 and TRBJ2-1; perhaps TRBD2 as D (5 bases). Germline lookup yields CDR1 LGHNA and CDR2 YNFKEQ. The germline V and J ends were trimmed by 0 bases and 1 base, with 13 bases remaining between them. This CDR3 spans 17 amino acids. The CDR3 region is CASSQDLASMSYNEQFF. The CDR3 DNA is TGTGCCAGCAGCCAAGATTTGGCTAGCATGTCCTACAATGAGCAGTTCTTC.

This chain links TRBV11-3 with TRBJ2-5, with TRBD1 matching 8 bases. The CDR3 totals 18 residues. The J segment lost 2 bases and the V segment lost 5 bases, leaving 16 bases of the junction unmatched. The V gene's germline CDR1 is SGHNT and CDR2 YENEEA. CDR3 nucleotide sequence: TGTGCCAGCAGCCGTTCTTACGGACAGGGCAAGATTCAAGAGACCCAGTACTTC. Residues: CASSRSYGQGKIQETQYF.

This clonotype has just a few counts. This CDR3 reads CARNGTGKFSYNEQFF. As DNA, the CDR3 is TGTGCCAGAAACGGGACAGGGAAATTTTCCTACAATGAGCAGTTCTTC. The chain links TRBV19 to TRBJ2-1; 9 nucleotides match TRBD1. Germline V gene data show CDR1 as LNHDA and CDR2 as SQIVND (reference sequence). The CDR3 totals 16 residues. J gave up 1 base and V 9 bases, and 10 bases lay outside the gene matches.

CDR3 nucleotide sequence: TGCAGTGCTCTGCGCAACATGGAACTCCAGCCCCAGCATTTT. Its protein product is CSALRNMELQPQHF. V gene TRBV20-1 combines with J gene TRBJ1-5; D remains ambiguous. CDR1 and CDR2 from the germline V gene are DFQATT and SNEGSKA (reference sequence). The V and J ends lost 5 bases and 7 bases respectively, with 18 bases between them. The CDR3 extends over 14 amino acids.

This clonotype was counted between two and nine times. The chain combines TRBV2 with TRBJ2-1, with D tentatively TRBD2 (5 bases). This CDR3 region has 11 residues. Per germline, CDR1 SNHLY and CDR2 FYNNEI. The V end was cut by 7 bases, the J end by 8 bases, with 9 bases between. The CDR3: CASIEGHEQFF. CDR3 sequence (DNA): TGTGCCAGCATTGAGGGCCATGAGCAGTTCTTC. The entire variable domain, with the rest obtained from reference TRBV2 and TRBJ2-1, is as follows: EPEVTQTPSHQVTQMGQEVILRCVPISNHLYFYWYRQILGQKVEFLVSFYNNEISEKSEIFDDQFSVERPDGSNFTLKIRSTKLEDSAMYFCASIEGHEQFFGPGTRLTVL.

The chain is built from TRBV12-3 or TRBV12-4 and TRBJ2-3; TRBD2 agrees at 13 bases. The CDR3 consists of 16 residues. V was pared by 6 bases and J by 4 bases, with 7 bases of the junction left unmatched. The CDR3 DNA sequence: TGTGCCAGCAGCCCGGGACTAGCGGGAAGGGCAGATACGCAGTATTTT. As protein: CASSPGLAGRADTQYF.